Listed below are T cell receptor beta chains from one sample, sequenced in a study of identical twins. TCRdb ran MiXCR on the 5' RACE reads and lists one entry per CDR3 protein. The table lists 220,000 or so distinct CDR3 sequences, around 7% of them singletons, with 3% to 4.5% in the top ten. These data were also filed under a second study, of yellow fever vaccine responses in identical twins.

Material: memory (CD45RO+) T cells sorted from blood. The receptors originated from a woman under 30 in good health. Each CDR3 is given with its conserved first and last residue. The D gene is left open where the match is weak. Not all rows give a size; the values are once, few, many and, for expanded clones, a class.

J gene,D gene,V gene,clone size,CDR3 protein,CDR3 DNA
TRBJ2-3,NA,TRBV10-3,NA,CAIRTGTRTDTQYF,TGTGCCATCAGAACCGGGACACGCACAGATACGCAGTATTTT
TRBJ2-3,TRBD1,TRBV12-3/TRBV12-4,many,CASTRGVTGGIFDTQYF,TGTGCCAGCACTAGGGGGGTGACAGGGGGCATATTTGATACGCAGTATTTT
TRBJ2-3,NA,TRBV7-9,many,CASSSLFTDTQYF,TGTGCCAGCAGCTCTCTCTTTACAGATACGCAGTATTTT
TRBJ2-6,TRBD1,TRBV4-1,NA,CASSKGQVGSGANVLTF,TGCGCCAGCAGCAAGGGACAGGTGGGCTCTGGGGCCAACGTCCTGACTTTC
TRBJ1-1,NA,TRBV2,many,CASRKTGNTEAFF,TGTGCCAGCAGGAAGACGGGGAACACTGAAGCTTTCTTT
TRBJ2-7,TRBD2,TRBV5-5,many,CASSTLAGEANEQYF,TGTGCCAGCAGCACACTAGCGGGAGAGGCGAACGAGCAGTACTTC
TRBJ1-3,TRBD1,TRBV6-1,few,CASRDRVAGNTIYF,TGTGCCAGCAGAGACAGGGTAGCTGGAAACACCATATATTTT
TRBJ1-4,NA,TRBV5-6,many,CASSLSPERSNEKLFF,TGTGCCAGCAGCTTATCCCCGGAACGGTCTAATGAAAAACTGTTTTTT
TRBJ2-2,TRBD2,TRBV2,NA,CASSSAGVGTGELFF,TGTGCCAGCAGTTCCGCGGGAGTAGGCACCGGGGAGCTGTTTTTT
TRBJ2-6,NA,TRBV12-5,NA,CASGLGQTSGANVLTF,TGTGCTAGTGGCCTCGGACAGACTTCTGGGGCCAACGTCCTGACTTTC
TRBJ2-3,NA,TRBV7-6,NA,CASSFAGRTDTQYF,TGTGCCAGCAGCTTTGCGGGCCGCACAGATACGCAGTATTTT
TRBJ2-7,NA,TRBV4-1,many,CASSQLPVSDSSYEQYF,TGCGCCAGCAGCCAGCTCCCGGTTAGCGACAGCTCCTACGAGCAGTACTTC
TRBJ2-7,TRBD2,TRBV11-2,NA,CASSFGTTDYEQYF,TGTGCCAGCAGCTTTGGGACTACAGACTACGAGCAGTACTTC
TRBJ2-6,NA,TRBV6-1,NA,CGLSGTSGANVLTF,TGCGGTTTGAGCGGAACGTCTGGGGCCAACGTCCTGACTTTC
TRBJ2-1,TRBD1,TRBV14,many,CASSYSTGSDHEQFF,TGTGCCAGCAGCTACTCGACAGGGTCAGACCATGAGCAGTTCTTC
TRBJ2-5,NA,TRBV12-3/TRBV12-4,many,CASSPTGRQYQETQYF,TGTGCCAGCAGTCCCACGGGACGGCAGTACCAAGAGACCCAGTACTTC
TRBJ2-5,TRBD2,TRBV4-2,many,CASSHRVDRLAGGEQETQYF,TGTGCCAGCAGCCATCGCGTAGATAGACTAGCGGGGGGGGAACAAGAGACCCAGTACTTC
TRBJ2-3,NA,TRBV12-3/TRBV12-4,many,CASRLGGTDTQYF,TGTGCCAGCAGACTAGGAGGCACAGATACGCAGTATTTT
TRBJ1-4,TRBD1,TRBV5-1,NA,CASSSGTGGGYEKLFF,TGCGCCAGCAGTTCCGGGACAGGGGGCGGATATGAAAAACTGTTTTTT
TRBJ1-1,NA,TRBV28,many,CASSLTFGMNTEAFF,TGTGCCAGCAGTCTAACTTTTGGGATGAACACTGAAGCTTTCTTT
TRBJ1-2,NA,TRBV20-1,NA,CSARPGLVYGYTF,TGCAGTGCTAGACCGGGACTAGTCTATGGCTACACCTTC
TRBJ2-1,TRBD2,TRBV2,many,CASRGGSVSEQFF,TGTGCCAGCAGAGGCGGGAGTGTTAGTGAGCAGTTCTTC
TRBJ2-4,TRBD1,TRBV4-2,few,CASSRSGQGENIQYF,TGTGCCAGCAGCCGCTCTGGACAGGGTGAAAACATTCAGTACTTC
TRBJ1-5,TRBD1,TRBV20-1,many,CSAPDRGQGQPQHF,TGCAGTGCACCGGACAGGGGGCAGGGTCAGCCCCAGCATTTT
TRBJ2-1,NA,TRBV12-3/TRBV12-4,few,CASSLRFREKFF,TGTGCCAGCAGTTTGAGGTTCCGGGAGAAGTTCTTC
TRBJ1-1,NA,TRBV5-1,few,CASSSDWNTEAFF,TGCGCCAGCAGCTCGGACTGGAACACTGAGGCTTTCTTT
TRBJ2-2,NA,TRBV15,many,CATSSDHRETNTGELFF,TGTGCCACCAGCAGCGACCACAGGGAAACGAACACCGGGGAGCTGTTTTTT
TRBJ2-5,TRBD2,TRBV5-1,few,CASRDGLAGQRGQETQYF,TGCGCCAGCAGGGATGGACTAGCGGGCCAAAGGGGACAAGAGACCCAGTACTTC
TRBJ2-2,NA,TRBV28,many,CASSFSLNTGELFF,TGTGCCAGCAGTTTTTCCCTGAACACCGGGGAGCTGTTTTTT
TRBJ1-1,NA,TRBV5-6,many,CASSLRSVSGFAAFF,TGTGCCAGCAGCTTAAGGTCGGTCAGCGGTTTTGCAGCTTTCTTT
TRBJ2-7,TRBD2,TRBV12-3/TRBV12-4,many,CASASLAAYEQYF,TGTGCCAGCGCGAGCCTAGCGGCCTACGAGCAGTACTTC
TRBJ2-7,TRBD1,TRBV9,few,CASSVGQGGWEQYF,TGTGCCAGCAGCGTAGGACAGGGCGGGTGGGAGCAGTACTTC
TRBJ2-1,TRBD2,TRBV3-1,NA,CASSPSAGVNNEQFF,TGTGCCAGCAGCCCCTCAGCGGGGGTGAACAATGAGCAGTTCTTC
TRBJ2-3,NA,TRBV5-1,few,CASSPIGRGLPNTQYF,TGCGCCAGCAGCCCCATCGGGAGGGGGCTCCCGAATACGCAGTATTTT
TRBJ1-2,NA,TRBV6-5,many,CASSYSTRGMGYGYTF,TGTGCCAGCAGTTACTCGACGAGGGGGATGGGTTATGGCTACACCTTC
TRBJ2-2,NA,TRBV5-6,NA,CASIRQGGAGELFF,TGTGCCAGCATAAGACAGGGAGGCGCCGGGGAGCTGTTTTTT
TRBJ2-2,NA,TRBV7-8,many,CASSLVLAPQGELFF,TGTGCCAGCAGCTTAGTTCTAGCCCCGCAAGGGGAGCTGTTTTTT
TRBJ2-1,NA,TRBV28,many,CASSLERTLANEQFF,TGTGCCAGCAGTTTAGAGAGGACCCTAGCCAATGAGCAGTTCTTC
TRBJ2-1,TRBD2,TRBV12-3/TRBV12-4,many,CASSLLAGGEIEQFF,TGTGCCAGCAGTCTACTAGCGGGAGGAGAGATTGAGCAGTTCTTC
TRBJ2-5,TRBD2,TRBV27,few,CASSSLAGGPGTQYF,TGTGCCAGCAGTTCCCTAGCGGGAGGGCCCGGGACCCAGTACTTC
TRBJ2-5,NA,TRBV7-7,many,CASSPGGGAFLETQYF,TGTGCCAGCAGCCCCGGAGGAGGGGCGTTTTTGGAGACCCAGTACTTC
TRBJ1-6,NA,TRBV12-3/TRBV12-4,many,CASRGTANSPLHF,TGTGCCAGCAGGGGGACTGCAAATTCACCCCTCCACTTT
TRBJ2-7,TRBD2,TRBV15,many,CATSRDNREGQEQYF,TGTGCCACCAGCAGAGATAATCGGGAGGGCCAGGAGCAGTACTTC
TRBJ2-4,TRBD1,TRBV20-1,NA,CSAGDRVGGNIQYF,TGCAGTGCGGGGGACAGGGTAGGAGGAAACATTCAGTACTTC
TRBJ2-3,NA,TRBV12-3/TRBV12-4,many,CASSPRHPGQGSTDTQYF,TGTGCCAGCAGTCCCCGCCACCCGGGCCAGGGTAGCACAGATACGCAGTATTTT
TRBJ1-1,NA,TRBV19,NA,CASGGIAEAFF,TGTGCCAGTGGGGGTATCGCTGAAGCTTTCTTT
TRBJ2-3,TRBD2,TRBV12-3/TRBV12-4,NA,CASLSSGVSDTQYF,TGTGCCAGCCTCTCTAGCGGGGTATCTGATACGCAGTATTTT
TRBJ1-1,NA,TRBV5-1,many,CASSLGGYNTEAFF,TGCGCCAGCAGCTTGGGGGGGTATAACACTGAAGCTTTCTTT
TRBJ2-5,NA,TRBV25-1,NA,CASSVGDGYRSETQYF,TGTGCCAGCAGTGTCGGGGATGGTTATCGTTCCGAGACCCAGTACTTC
TRBJ2-7,TRBD2,TRBV5-1,many,CASSLTSGPWEQYF,TGCGCCAGCAGCTTGACTAGCGGGCCATGGGAGCAGTACTTC
TRBJ1-6,TRBD1,TRBV12-3/TRBV12-4,few,CATRQGSSYNSPLHF,TGTGCCACTAGACAGGGTAGCTCCTATAATTCACCCCTCCACTTT
TRBJ2-7,NA,TRBV18,NA,CASSANLYEQYF,TGTGCCAGCTCAGCAAATCTCTACGAGCAGTACTTC
TRBJ2-2,TRBD1,TRBV20-1,few,CSAREYGTGNTGELFF,TGCAGTGCTAGAGAGTATGGGACAGGAAACACCGGGGAGCTGTTTTTT
TRBJ1-4,NA,TRBV20-1,many,CSARFNEKLFF,TGCAGTGCTAGGTTTAATGAAAAACTGTTTTTT